Shown below are 16 T cell receptor beta chains from a single sample sequenced in a study of shared clonotypes between healthy human individuals. Repertoires were generated with immunoSEQ multiplex PCR, while TCRdb's copy carries only in-frame clones and drops some. The data show 1.6 million or so clones, with 95% to 97% seen just once and approximately 1.1% held by the top ten. Sequenced: naive CD4+ T cells sorted from blood. The subset here: CD45RA+ positively selected. These receptors were collected from a man aged 25 to 45 in good health.

V gene TRBV6-1 combines with J gene TRBJ1-3; 8 bases fit TRBD1. V dropped 10 bases and J dropped 8; count of bases not matched to a gene: 13. In germline, CDR1 is MNHNS, CDR2 SASEGT. The CDR3 length is 14 residues. The CDR3 is CATRKPGQADTIYF. For the CDR3, the DNA is TGTGCCACGAGGAAGCCGGGACAGGCTGACACCATATATTTT.

V gene TRBV6-5 combines with J gene TRBJ1-1; D possibly corresponds to TRBD1 (6 bases). This CDR3 is 15 amino acids long. Germline assignment: CDR1 MNHEY and CDR2 SVGAGI. The V end was cut by 8 bases, the J end by 5 bases, with 21 bases between. CDR3 protein: CASGRNLNRVTEAFF. CDR3 sequence (DNA): TGTGCCAGCGGACGGAATCTAAACAGGGTTACTGAAGCTTTCTTT.

The gene calls are TRBV4-1 and TRBJ1-5, with TRBD1 as a possible D gene (5 bases). This CDR3 contains 15 residues. Trimming cost V 0 bases and J 12 bases, with 18 bases left between them. Looked up from germline, CDR1 is MGHRA and CDR2 is YSYEKL. CDR3 amino acids: CASSQDGAHQGRQHF. As DNA, the CDR3 is TGCGCCAGCAGCCAAGATGGGGCACACCAGGGCCGCCAGCATTTT.

The chain employs TRBV28 and TRBJ2-5, with 9 bases lining up with TRBD1. CDR1 and CDR2 (germline): MDHEN, SYDVKM. The junction had 7 bases not matched to a gene; V was cut back by 5 bases and J by 3 bases. The CDR3 is made up of 15 amino acids. CDR3 protein: CASSPQGAPKETQYF. CDR3 nucleotide sequence: TGTGCCAGCAGTCCACAGGGGGCCCCCAAAGAGACCCAGTACTTC.

This chain links TRBV30 with TRBJ1-5, with D hard to call. The CDR3 is made up of 13 amino acids. In germline, CDR1 is GTSNPN, CDR2 SVGIG (reference sequence). Trimming removed 1 base from V and 5 bases from J, with 9 bases in between. The chain's CDR3 is CAWSDGRDQPQHF. CDR3 bases: TGTGCCTGGAGTGACGGTAGGGATCAGCCCCAGCATTTT.

The chain carries TRBV28 and TRBJ2-1; D unclear. Germline lookup yields CDR1 MDHEN and CDR2 SYDVKM. The CDR3 contains 12 residues. The V and J ends lost 4 bases and 12 bases respectively, with 13 bases between them. CDR3 coding DNA: TGTGCCAGCAGTTCGGGCATCTTCCGGCAGTTCTTC. Translating it yields CASSSGIFRQFF. The whole variable domain, filled in from reference TRBV28 and TRBJ2-1, reads DVKVTQSSRYLVKRTGEKVFLECVQDMDHENMFWYRQDPGLGLRLIYFSYDVKMKEKGDIPEGYSVSREKKERFSLILESASTNQTSMYLCASSSGIFRQFFGPGTRLTVL.

This rearrangement joins TRBV6-6 to TRBJ1-1; possibly TRBD1 for D (6 bases). The CDR3 loop spans 16 amino acids. From germline, CDR1 is MNHNY and CDR2 SVGAGI (reference sequence). The V end was cut by 6 bases, the J end by 1 base, with 18 bases between. The DNA for the CDR3 is TGTGCCAGCAGCAAACCCCTGACAGGACAGAACACTGAAGCTTTCTTT. Translation gives CASSKPLTGQNTEAFF.

The V call is TRBV28, the J call TRBJ1-3; no definite D call. Deletions cut 6 bases from V and 0 bases from J, with 9 bases between. CDR3 length: 14 residues. The V gene's germline CDR1 is MDHEN and CDR2 SYDVKM. CDR3 sequence reads: CASRESRSGNTIYF. DNA for the CDR3: TGTGCCAGCAGGGAGTCTCGCTCTGGAAACACCATATATTTT.

The chain couples TRBV10-3 to TRBJ2-1; 12 bases fit TRBD1. Per the germline V gene, CDR1 is ENHRY and CDR2 is SYGVKD. This CDR3 region has 15 residues. J was trimmed by 10 bases and V by 9 bases; bases with no gene match: 13. CDR3 amino acids: CAIESGTGGAGEQFF. The CDR3 nucleotides are TGTGCCATTGAGTCCGGGACAGGGGGCGCGGGAGAGCAGTTCTTC.

The chain joins TRBV4-1 to TRBJ2-3, with D perhaps TRBD2 (5 bases). Germline loops: CDR1 MGHRA, CDR2 YSYEKL. There are 13 residues in the CDR3. The V gene lost 1 base and the J gene lost 14 bases, with 16 bases spanning the gap. The CDR3 sequence is CASSQVGLPSPYF. CDR3 in DNA: TGCGCCAGCAGCCAAGTCGGACTTCCTTCACCGTATTTT.

The rearrangement links TRBV29-1 to TRBJ2-7, with TRBD1 identical over 7 bases. Losses at the gene ends were 7 bases for V and 2 bases for J; bases not matched to a gene: 8. Germline CDR1 is SQVTM and CDR2 is ANQGSEA. This CDR3 spans 13 amino acids. The CDR3 DNA reads TGCAGCGCTCAGACAGGGCCAACCTACGAGCAGTACTTC. It codes for CSAQTGPTYEQYF.

The chain uses TRBV18 and TRBJ2-2; a possible D gene is TRBD2 (6 bases). CDR1 and CDR2 (germline): KGHSH, LQKENI. The CDR3 runs 13 residues. The V and J ends lost 6 bases and 3 bases respectively, with 8 bases between them. The CDR3 DNA sequence: TGTGCCAGCTCGCGGGGTTACACCGGGGAGCTGTTTTTT. Residues: CASSRGYTGELFF. The full variable domain, in which reference TRBV18 and TRBJ2-2 provide the parts outside the CDR3, is NAGVMQNPRHLVRRRGQEARLRCSPMKGHSHVYWYRQLPEEGLKFMVYLQKENIIDESGMPKERFSAEFPKEGPSILRIQQVVRGDSAAYFCASSRGYTGELFFGEGSRLTVL.

V gene TRBV29-1 combines with J gene TRBJ2-1; no clear D. There are 11 residues in the CDR3. V dropped 3 bases and J dropped 10 bases, with 10 bases sitting between them. Looked up from germline, CDR1 is SQVTM and CDR2 is ANQGSEA. The CDR3 sequence is CSVEVLLEQFF. In DNA form, the CDR3 reads TGCAGCGTTGAGGTGTTGTTAGAGCAGTTCTTC.

This clone was seen just once. The J gene is TRBJ1-2, the V gene TRBV29-1, with D uncertain. The length of the CDR3 is 12 residues. V was trimmed by 7 bases and J by 5 bases, leaving 14 bases between them. Germline V CDR1 and CDR2: SQVTM, ANQGSEA. The CDR3 here is CSADKKPYGYTF. DNA for the CDR3: TGCAGCGCAGACAAGAAACCATATGGCTACACCTTC.

The CDR3 coding sequence is TGTGCCAGCAGTGAAGCGCTTCTAGATCCTAATGAGCAGTTCTTC. Amino acid sequence: CASSEALLDPNEQFF. The chain recombines TRBV2 with TRBJ2-1; D is unclear. The V and J ends lost 0 bases and 7 bases respectively, with 13 bases between them. Germline CDR1 and CDR2: SNHLY and FYNNEI. The CDR3 is 15 amino acids.

This chain connects TRBV7-9 to TRBJ1-3; D unclear. This CDR3 contains 16 residues. Per the germline V gene, CDR1 is SEHNR and CDR2 is FQNEAQ (reference sequence). Between the trimmed V and J ends, which lost 5 bases and 2 bases, there was a span of 16 bases. The CDR3 nucleotides read TGTGCCAGCAGCCCGTGGGGAGGTCTAGCTGGAAACACCATATATTTT. The encoded protein is CASSPWGGLAGNTIYF.